These 29 T cell receptor beta chains share one sample of origin, sequenced in a study of identical twins listed by TCRdb under 2016. Library preparation was by 5' RACE. The reads were generated on an Illumina HiSeq 2000. The public reads were quality trimmed at Q25 with fastp and then assembled into clones with MiXCR by TCRdb, keeping productive beta chains. Entries that share a CDR3 protein sequence are merged under the most common genes and DNA. This sample comprises 270,000 or so distinct CDR3 sequences, about 8.3% of them detected only once. Of the sample, less than 4% is held by the ten largest clones. This sample was also put to use in a study of yellow fever vaccine responses in identical twins.

Sequencing was done on a sample of CD8+ T cells sorted from blood. These TCRs come from a woman under 30 in good health.

This clonotype was seen repeatedly, ten times or more. The chain couples TRBV10-3 to TRBJ2-5; either TRBD1 or TRBD2 may fit D (5 bases each). V was shortened by 9 bases and J by 3 bases, with 11 bases between the two germline ends. The V gene's germline CDR1 is ENHRY and CDR2 SYGVKD. The CDR3 spans 12 residues. The CDR3 nucleotides read TGTGCCATAGGGACGGACGAAGAGACCCAGTACTTC. Translation: CAIGTDEETQYF.

The V gene is TRBV12-3 or TRBV12-4, the J gene TRBJ1-5; the D is unclear. V was pared by 7 bases and J by 1 base, with 17 bases between. CDR3 size: 16 residues. This chain's CDR3 is CASTPEGWVSNQPQHF. The CDR3 bases are TGTGCCAGCACCCCCGAAGGCTGGGTGAGCAATCAGCCCCAGCATTTT.

This chain links TRBV19 with TRBJ2-7; no clear D gene. CDR1 is LNHDA, CDR2 SQIVND, per germline (reference sequence). This CDR3 region has 14 residues. Trimming stripped 6 bases from V and 3 bases from J, with 15 bases between. The CDR3 reads CASSRVDGVYEQYF. The CDR3 nucleotides are TGTGCCAGTAGCAGAGTGGACGGAGTCTACGAGCAGTACTTC.

The chain joins TRBV6-2 or TRBV6-3 to TRBJ2-7; the match to TRBD1 covers 8 bases. Per germline, CDR1 MNHEY and CDR2 SVGEGT. After removal of 5 bases from V and 5 bases from J, the junction contained 11 bases not matched to a gene. This CDR3 spans 15 amino acids. The CDR3 DNA sequence: TGTGCCAGCAGTCTCTTGGGACAGGCTGGCAACGAGCAGTACTTC. It codes for CASSLLGQAGNEQYF.

In this sample, this clonotype turned up many times. This chain connects TRBV3-1 to TRBJ2-2; perhaps TRBD2 as D (5 bases). The CDR3 runs to 18 residues. Trimming cost V 0 bases and J 0 bases, with 14 bases left between them. Germline V gives CDR1 LGHDT, CDR2 YNNKEL (reference sequence). The CDR3 DNA is TGTGCCAGCAGCCAAGATTCGGTTTTCGGGACGAACACCGGGGAGCTGTTTTTT. It encodes CASSQDSVFGTNTGELFF.

The V call is TRBV4-1, the J call TRBJ1-1; no clear D. CDR3 length equals 16 residues. CDR1 MGHRA and CDR2 YSYEKL come from the germline V gene. Trimming removed 1 base at V and 4 bases at J, with 16 bases between. The CDR3 DNA sequence: TGCGCCAGCAGCCAAGTCTTCCCAGGCTGGGGCACTGAAGCTTTCTTT. This codes for CASSQVFPGWGTEAFF.

This clonotype has at least ten counts. This chain connects TRBV2 to TRBJ2-1; D may be TRBD2 (6 bases). The CDR3 runs 14 residues. V was cut by 2 bases and J by 4 bases, with 9 bases left in between. Germline CDR1 and CDR2: SNHLY and FYNNEI. CDR3 amino acids: CASSELAGYNEQFF. CDR3 bases: TGTGCCAGCAGTGAACTGGCGGGGTACAATGAGCAGTTCTTC.

The chain combines TRBV20-1 with TRBJ2-1, with D hard to call. V was cut by 6 bases and J by 6 bases, with 15 bases left in between. Germline V lookup: CDR1 DFQATT, CDR2 SNEGSKA (reference sequence). This CDR3 region has 13 residues. CDR3 in amino acids: CSASVGLGNEQFF. The CDR3, as DNA: TGCAGTGCCTCCGTGGGGTTGGGCAATGAGCAGTTCTTC.

This clonotype was recorded many times. The V gene is TRBV5-1, the J gene TRBJ2-3; the D is unclear. Trimming removed 0 bases from V and 6 bases from J, with 11 bases in between. The CDR3 extends over 14 amino acids. Looked up from germline, CDR1 is SGHRS and CDR2 is YFSETQ. The CDR3 loop reads CASSLVLASDTQYF. In nucleotides, the CDR3 is TGCGCCAGCAGCTTGGTACTTGCCTCCGATACGCAGTATTTT.

The V gene is TRBV29-1, the J gene TRBJ1-2; 8 nucleotides line up with TRBD1. The V segment lost 6 bases and the J segment 3 bases; nucleotides outside the gene matches: 6. There are 13 residues in the CDR3. Germline CDR1 SQVTM, CDR2 ANQGSEA. For the CDR3, the DNA is TGCAGCGTACCCGGACAGGGACACTATGGCTACACCTTC. Translating gives CSVPGQGHYGYTF. The complete variable domain, with remaining parts taken from reference TRBV29-1 and TRBJ1-2, reads SAVISQKPSRDICQRGTSLTIQCQVDSQVTMMFWYRQQPGQSLTLIATANQGSEATYESGFVIDKFPISRPNLTFSTLTVSNMSPEDSSIYLCSVPGQGHYGYTFGSGTRLTVV.

The rearrangement uses TRBV27 and TRBJ2-2, with 8 nucleotides matching TRBD2. The CDR3 is made up of 13 amino acids. In germline, CDR1 is MNHEY, CDR2 SMNVEV (reference sequence). With 7 bases clipped from V and 4 bases from J, the junction kept 2 bases outside the gene matches. CDR3 loop: CASTSGSTGELFF. The CDR3 coding sequence is TGTGCCAGCACTAGCGGGTCCACCGGGGAGCTGTTTTTT.

In its sample, this clonotype was seen many times. This chain connects TRBV4-1 to TRBJ2-1, with D hard to call. Trimming removed 0 bases from V and 2 bases from J, with 5 bases in between. Per the germline V gene, CDR1 is MGHRA and CDR2 is YSYEKL. CDR3 size: 14 residues. For the CDR3, the DNA is TGCGCCAGCAGCCAAGAACGCGCCTACAATGAGCAGTTCTTC. Protein: CASSQERAYNEQFF.

The table lists this clonotype with a few counts. V is TRBV7-3 and J is TRBJ2-1; D gene uncertain. CDR3 length equals 15 residues. The germline V gene encodes CDR1 SGHTA and CDR2 FQGTGA. Trimming shortened V by 5 bases and J by 3 bases, and 14 bases separated the two germline ends. Here the CDR3 reads CASSQFNSLYNEQFF. DNA of the CDR3: TGTGCCAGCAGCCAGTTTAACAGCCTCTACAATGAGCAGTTCTTC.

This clonotype was seen a few times. The genes are TRBV7-9 and TRBJ2-7; D is unresolved. The V end was cut by 4 bases, the J end by 5 bases, with 24 bases between. The CDR3 length is 17 residues. Germline V gives CDR1 SEHNR, CDR2 FQNEAQ (reference sequence). The CDR3 DNA is TGTGCCAGCAGCTCGACCCTCGGGCCAGAGTGGGTGAACGAGCAGTACTTC. This translates into CASSSTLGPEWVNEQYF. The entire variable domain, with the rest obtained from reference TRBV7-9 and TRBJ2-7, is as follows: DTGVSQNPRHKITKRGQNVTFRCDPISEHNRLYWYRQTLGQGPEFLTYFQNEAQLEKSRLLSDRFSAERPKGSFSTLEIQRTEQGDSAMYLCASSSTLGPEWVNEQYFGPGTRLTVT.

This clonotype came up a few times. V gene TRBV10-3 combines with J gene TRBJ2-1; D not certain. The V gene lost 3 bases and the J gene lost 11 bases, with 14 bases spanning the gap. Germline V CDR1 and CDR2: ENHRY, SYGVKD. This CDR3 contains 13 residues. The CDR3 coding sequence is TGTGCCATCAGTGACACCGACACCCTTAAGCAGTTCTTC. This translates into CAISDTDTLKQFF.

The sample holds many counts of this clonotype. J is TRBJ1-5 and V is TRBV20-1, with D possibly TRBD1 on 5 matching bases. Germline V lookup: CDR1 DFQATT, CDR2 SNEGSKA (reference sequence). This CDR3 has 14 amino acids. V lost 0 bases to trimming and J lost 4 bases, with 10 bases between them. The CDR3: CSARDARENQPQHF. CDR3 sequence (DNA): TGCAGTGCTAGAGATGCCAGGGAGAATCAGCCCCAGCATTTT.

The chain couples TRBV15 to TRBJ2-3; unclear D gene. CDR1 and CDR2 from the germline V gene are LNHNV and YYDKDF (reference sequence). Trimming took off 0 bases at V and 2 bases at J, with 9 bases between the two ends. CDR3 length equals 15 residues. CDR3: CATSRDWGTTDTQYF. The CDR3 nucleotides are TGTGCCACCAGCAGAGATTGGGGAACCACAGATACGCAGTATTTT.

The chain couples TRBV20-1 to TRBJ2-2, with a tentative D call TRBD2 (7 bases). CDR1 and CDR2 from the germline V gene are DFQATT and SNEGSKA (reference sequence). The CDR3 covers 16 residues. Trimming stripped 0 bases from V and 3 bases from J, with 14 bases between. The CDR3 DNA reads TGCAGTGCTAGAGATTTGGCGGGGGCCGACACCGGGGAGCTGTTTTTT. Protein sequence: CSARDLAGADTGELFF.

This clonotype showed up many times. The genes are TRBV3-1 and TRBJ1-2; 8 bases agree with TRBD1. Unmatched junction bases numbered 1, after V lost 1 base and J lost 3 bases. This CDR3 contains 14 residues. Germline V gives CDR1 LGHDT, CDR2 YNNKEL (reference sequence). As DNA, the CDR3 is TGTGCCAGCAGCCAAGTGACAGGGGACTATGGCTACACCTTC. This gives the protein CASSQVTGDYGYTF.

This clonotype was seen ten or more times. The chain combines TRBV5-6 with TRBJ2-2; D unresolved. This CDR3 has 13 residues. Per germline, CDR1 SGHDT and CDR2 YYEEEE. The germline V and J ends were trimmed by 0 bases and 6 bases, with 6 bases remaining between them. CDR3 coding DNA: TGTGCCAGCAGCTTGGCCGCGGCCGGGGAGCTGTTTTTT. Translating gives CASSLAAAGELFF.

The V gene is TRBV7-9, the J gene TRBJ1-1; D remains unclear. From germline, CDR1 is SEHNR and CDR2 FQNEAQ (reference sequence). The germline V and J ends were trimmed by 5 bases and 0 bases, with 7 bases remaining between them. This CDR3 contains 13 residues. The CDR3 protein is CASSPSVNTEAFF. The CDR3 coding sequence is TGTGCCAGCAGCCCGAGCGTGAACACTGAAGCTTTCTTT. The variable domain in full, completed from reference TRBV7-9 and TRBJ1-1, reads DTGVSQNPRHKITKRGQNVTFRCDPISEHNRLYWYRQTLGQGPEFLTYFQNEAQLEKSRLLSDRFSAERPKGSFSTLEIQRTEQGDSAMYLCASSPSVNTEAFFGQGTRLTVV.

This clonotype has ten or more counts. The V gene is TRBV5-1, the J gene TRBJ2-3; TRBD1 agrees at 8 bases. Germline lookup yields CDR1 SGHRS and CDR2 YFSETQ. This CDR3 has 14 amino acids. J gave up 5 bases and V 4 bases, and 6 bases lay outside the gene matches. The CDR3 DNA reads as TGCGCCAGCAGCCCGGACAGGGACATAGATACGCAGTATTTT. This translates into CASSPDRDIDTQYF.

V usage is TRBV20-1 and J usage is TRBJ2-7; D unresolved. This CDR3 region has 15 residues. Trimming shortened V by 4 bases and J by 0 bases, and 16 bases separated the two germline ends. The V gene's germline CDR1 is DFQATT and CDR2 SNEGSKA (reference sequence). CDR3 residues: CSAIFFDLSSYEQYF. The CDR3 DNA sequence: TGCAGTGCTATATTTTTCGATCTTAGCTCCTACGAGCAGTACTTC.

The chain joins TRBV29-1 to TRBJ2-7; D is unresolved. The CDR3 spans 12 residues. V shed 1 base and J shed 3 bases, with 7 bases lying between them. Germline CDR1 and CDR2: SQVTM and ANQGSEA. CDR3 sequence (DNA): TGCAGCGTTGAAGGGGTGGGCTACGAGCAGTACTTC. Protein: CSVEGVGYEQYF.

This clonotype was detected ten times or more. V gene TRBV29-1 combines with J gene TRBJ2-1; D is unresolved. The CDR3 loop spans 13 amino acids. Germline V CDR1 and CDR2: SQVTM, ANQGSEA. V shed 4 bases and J shed 0 bases, with 7 bases lying between them. CDR3 sequence: CSVAPNSYNEQFF. The CDR3, as DNA: TGCAGCGTTGCCCCCAACTCCTACAATGAGCAGTTCTTC.

This clonotype was seen repeatedly, ten times or more. The CDR3 DNA reads as TGCAGCGATATCACAGTTAACACTGAAGCTTTCTTT. Its protein is CSDITVNTEAFF. The chain recombines TRBV29-1 with TRBJ1-1, with D unclear. The CDR3 consists of 12 residues. Looked up from germline, CDR1 is SQVTM and CDR2 is ANQGSEA. V was cut by 7 bases and J by 2 bases, with 11 bases left in between.

This clonotype has more than one count but fewer than ten. The chain combines TRBV2 with TRBJ1-5; D might be TRBD1 (5 bases). The CDR3 contains 14 residues. Germline CDR1 is SNHLY and CDR2 is FYNNEI. The ends were cut back, 3 bases at V and 9 bases at J, with 15 bases in the middle. The CDR3 DNA reads as TGTGCCAGCAGTGACGCGGGGCTGGGTTGGCCCCAGCATTTT. Encoded protein: CASSDAGLGWPQHF.

The genes are TRBV5-1 and TRBJ1-1; 9 positions agree with TRBD1. Germline V lookup: CDR1 SGHRS, CDR2 YFSETQ. The J segment lost 4 bases and the V segment lost 2 bases, leaving 12 bases of the junction unmatched. The CDR3 spans 17 residues. The CDR3 DNA sequence: TGCGCCAGCAGCTTACACGGGACAGGGACGTCACGCACTGAAGCTTTCTTT. This encodes CASSLHGTGTSRTEAFF.

The chain links TRBV20-1 to TRBJ2-2; TRBD1 or TRBD2 may be the D gene (6 bases each). The CDR3 contains 16 residues. Trimming took off 4 bases at V and 5 bases at J, with 20 bases between the two ends. Germline values: CDR1 DFQATT, CDR2 SNEGSKA (reference sequence). The CDR3 spells CSAKEVAGGRTGELFF. The DNA of the CDR3 is TGCAGTGCTAAGGAGGTGGCCGGGGGCCGTACCGGGGAGCTGTTTTTT.